This passage covers 5 T cell receptor beta chains from one sample sequenced in a study of control samples from healthy donors and cancer patients. This table comes from immunoSEQ multiplex PCR, and its TCRdb copy is limited to in-frame clones, with some not included. This table holds about 28,000 clones, about 86% found once. Sequencing was carried out using PBMCs. The receptors were gathered from a middle-aged woman with lung cancer.

The chain recombines TRBV15 with TRBJ2-1; D possibly corresponds to TRBD1 (5 bases). The CDR3 extends over 16 amino acids. The germline V and J ends were trimmed by 5 bases and 0 bases, with 14 bases remaining between them. The germline CDR1 and CDR2 sequences are LNHNV and YYDKDF (reference sequence). This chain's CDR3 is CATSPRQGPSYNEQFF. CDR3 sequence (DNA): TGTGCCACCAGCCCCCGGCAGGGCCCCTCCTACAATGAGCAGTTCTTC.

The chain combines TRBV4-3 with TRBJ2-5, with a tentative D call TRBD2 (5 bases). Germline lookup yields CDR1 LGHNA and CDR2 YSLEER. The CDR3 has 14 residues. Trimming left V 0 bases short and J 6 bases short, with 11 bases between. DNA of the CDR3: TGCGCCAGCAGCCAAGATTACGGGGTGAAGACCCAGTACTTC. Translated, it gives CASSQDYGVKTQYF.

The chain uses TRBV28 and TRBJ2-6; a possible D gene is TRBD2 (5 bases). The germline V gene encodes CDR1 MDHEN and CDR2 SYDVKM. This CDR3 contains 16 residues. V was shortened by 5 bases and J by 0 bases, with 11 bases between the two germline ends. The CDR3 bases are TGTGCCAGCAGTGTACCACGGGGCTCTGGGGCCAACGTCCTGACTTTC. This sequence encodes CASSVPRGSGANVLTF.

Comments on this clone: One end of the junction fails to match germline, which may point to a read error. V and J are TRBV5-1 and TRBJ2-1, with 9 bases lining up with TRBD2. The germline CDR1 and CDR2 sequences are SGHRS and YFSETQ. This CDR3 is 15 amino acids long. CDR3 loop: CARSGGGATYNEQFF. The CDR3 nucleotides are TGCGCCCGCAGCGGCGGGGGGGCCACCTACAATGAGCAGTTCTTC.

CDR3 nucleotides: TGCGCCAGCAGCCCCGCAGGGGATAACTATGGCTACACCTTC. This gives the protein CASSPAGDNYGYTF. The gene calls are TRBV5-1 and TRBJ1-2; D is perhaps TRBD1 (6 bases). Germline CDR1 SGHRS, CDR2 YFSETQ. V dropped 4 bases and J dropped 1 base, with 11 bases sitting between them. CDR3 length: 14 amino acids.